Listed here is a single TCR beta chain. Repertoires were generated with immunoSEQ multiplex PCR, while TCRdb's copy carries only in-frame clones and drops some. The sample lists approximately 150,000 clones, less than 90% occurring once. The source of the sample is a study of blood T cell repertoires in COVID-19. Germline V gene lookup returns CDR1 LGHDT and CDR2 YNNKEL (reference sequence). V lost 1 base to trimming and J lost 0 bases, with 7 bases between them. The CDR3 is 16 amino acids. The specimen sequenced was peripheral blood. This receptor was taken from a human donor with COVID-19, enrolled during active disease. The donor label of this sample is uncertain. The V call is TRBV3-1 (or the pseudogene TRBV3-2), the J call TRBJ2-6, with D hard to call. The CDR3 region is CASSQARSSGANVLTF. The CDR3 bases are TGTGCCAGCAGCCAAGCGCGTAGCTCTGGGGCCAACGTCCTGACTTTC.